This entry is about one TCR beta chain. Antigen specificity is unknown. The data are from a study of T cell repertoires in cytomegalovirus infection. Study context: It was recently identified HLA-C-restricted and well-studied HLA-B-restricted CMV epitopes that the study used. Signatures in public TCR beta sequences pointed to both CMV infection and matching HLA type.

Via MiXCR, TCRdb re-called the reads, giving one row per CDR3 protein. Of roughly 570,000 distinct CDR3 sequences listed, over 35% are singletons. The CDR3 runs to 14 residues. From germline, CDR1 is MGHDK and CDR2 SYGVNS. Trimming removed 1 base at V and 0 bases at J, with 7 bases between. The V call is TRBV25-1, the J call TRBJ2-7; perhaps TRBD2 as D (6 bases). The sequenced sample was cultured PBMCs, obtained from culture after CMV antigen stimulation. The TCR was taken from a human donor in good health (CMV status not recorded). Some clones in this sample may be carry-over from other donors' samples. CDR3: CASSESAGSYEQYF. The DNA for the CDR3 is TGTGCCAGCAGTGAATCAGCGGGCTCCTACGAGCAGTACTTC.